Listed below are T cell receptor beta chains from one sample, sequenced in a study of a mutant IDH1 vaccine in newly diagnosed glioma. No antigen has been identified for these receptors. TCRdb's copy holds only in-frame clones and misses some; the assay was immunoSEQ multiplex PCR. The repertoire has 70,000 to 90,000 clones, 75% to 85% of them found once; the top ten carry 2% to 2.5%. The sample consisted of PBMCs, taken from a glioma patient whose treatment included an IDH1 peptide vaccine. The receptors come from a man aged 30 to 39 with glioma. Some clones in this sample may be carry-over from other donors' samples. CDR3s include the opening cysteine and the closing phenylalanine or tryptophan. A D gene is named only where the DNA matches it firmly.

d_gene,v_gene,j_gene,CDR3aa
-,TRBV11-1,TRBJ1-2,CASSSQGYGYTF
-,TRBV30,TRBJ2-7,CAWNWGRDIPYEQYF
TRBD1,TRBV11-2,TRBJ1-2,CASSPSPGTGLSYGYTF
-,TRBV19,TRBJ1-2,CASSIGASTYGYTF
-,TRBV27,TRBJ1-1,CASSLSPDRFTEAFF
TRBD1,TRBV6-5,TRBJ1-2,CASSYRDRPQNGETF
TRBD1,TRBV2,TRBJ1-1,CASSHRGRNTEAFF
-,TRBV11-1,TRBJ2-5,CASSPAEETQYF
-,TRBV15,TRBJ1-2,CATSEENYGYTF
-,TRBV7-8,TRBJ2-2,CASYEHPGELFF
-,TRBV29-1,TRBJ2-7,CSVSRGGNEQYF
TRBD2,TRBV7-8,TRBJ2-1,CASSLGLAGAPSSYNEQFF
TRBD1,TRBV9,TRBJ1-2,CASSVGTGGDYGYTF
TRBD1,TRBV5-6,TRBJ1-1,CASRHQQGMNTEAFF
-,TRBV4-2,TRBJ1-1,CASSQEVGWDTEAFF
-,TRBV19,TRBJ1-5,CASSIEIRGEQPQHF
-,TRBV7-9,TRBJ1-3,CASSPPGGTSGNTIYF
-,TRBV4-2,TRBJ1-2,CASSPDMGANYGYTF
-,TRBV6-5,TRBJ1-1,CASSYRERTEAFF
TRBD1,TRBV6-9,TRBJ1-5,CASSYRPGGLAERYSNQPQHF
TRBD2,TRBV5-4,TRBJ2-3,CASSLKASGGADPQYF
-,TRBV28,TRBJ1-3,CASSLDLSPGNTIYF